This TCR beta chain is drawn from a study of liver allograft versus peripheral blood T cells. At the level of the study: The authors compared T cell receptor repertoires in transplanted livers with recipients' peripheral blood repertoires.

Broader study findings: Intragraft T cell receptor repertoires of liver allografts were reported to differ from peripheral blood repertoires.

Comment on this clonotype: Its antigen is undetermined.

TCRdb called the reads again in MiXCR, with one record for every CDR3 protein. The sample has under 15,000 distinct CDR3 sequences, approximately 17% seen once; the top ten hold 2% to 2.5%. The CDR3 has 16 residues. V lost 5 bases and J lost 2, with 16 bases in between. This TCR derives from a human patient who had a liver transplant. Some T cells may have come from the graft donor. The chain carries TRBV12-3 or TRBV12-4 and TRBJ1-5; D perhaps matches TRBD1 (5 bases). In DNA, the CDR3 is TGTGCCAGCAGTAAAGGGGCACCCCGAGGCAATCAGCCCCAGCATTTT. Translating it yields CASSKGAPRGNQPQHF.